These T cell receptor beta chains were read from a single sample in a study of blood T cell repertoires in COVID-19. The method was immunoSEQ multiplex PCR; TCRdb's version includes in-frame clones alone and lacks a portion of them. The sample records approximately 31,000 clones, nearly 90% being singletons. Source material: peripheral blood. The receptors shown here come from a man older than 75 with acute or convalescent COVID-19. Both conserved end residues are part of each CDR3. A D gene is named only where the DNA matches it firmly. The size entry is marked missing in some rows and otherwise reads once, few, many or a size class.

size: few
V: TRBV7-2
J: TRBJ2-7
D: TRBD2
CDR3: CASSLGLAGVYEQYF
DNA: TGTGCCAGCAGCTTGGGACTAGCGGGAGTCTACGAGCAGTACTTC

size: NA
V: TRBV7-9
J: TRBJ2-5
D: NA
CDR3: CASSVHTVQETQYF
DNA: TGTGCCAGCAGCGTCCACACCGTGCAAGAGACCCAGTACTTC

size: NA
V: TRBV3-1/TRBV3-2
J: TRBJ2-7
D: TRBD1
CDR3: CASSPVTGAMREQYF
DNA: TGTGCCAGCAGCCCGGTGACAGGGGCTATGCGCGAGCAGTACTTC

size: NA
V: TRBV11-3
J: TRBJ1-1
D: NA
CDR3: CASSLGGGREAFF
DNA: TGTGCCAGCAGCTTGGGGGGGGGCCGTGAAGCTTTCTTT

size: NA
V: TRBV3-1/TRBV3-2
J: TRBJ2-1
D: TRBD2
CDR3: CASSARSGRIYNEQFF
DNA: TGTGCCAGCAGCGCACGGAGCGGGAGAATATACAATGAGCAGTTCTTC

size: NA
V: TRBV2
J: TRBJ1-1
D: NA
CDR3: CASSPRRDFKEAFF
DNA: TGTGCCAGCAGTCCTCGCCGGGACTTCAAGGAAGCTTTCTTT

size: NA
V: TRBV2
J: TRBJ1-4
D: NA
CDR3: CASMFQGEEKLFF
DNA: TGTGCCAGCATGTTCCAGGGCGAGGAAAAACTGTTTTTT

size: NA
V: TRBV7-9
J: TRBJ1-2
D: TRBD1
CDR3: CASSPQGGQGGNYGYTF
DNA: TGTGCCAGCAGCCCCCAAGGGGGACAGGGGGGAAACTATGGCTACACCTTC

size: NA
V: TRBV7-2
J: TRBJ1-1
D: NA
CDR3: CASSSTPGFTEAFF
DNA: TGTGCCAGCAGCTCGACTCCAGGGTTTACTGAAGCTTTCTTT

size: NA
V: TRBV27
J: TRBJ1-2
D: NA
CDR3: CASSLLRGGPLYGYTF
DNA: TGTGCCAGCAGTTTATTGAGGGGGGGGCCCCTTTATGGCTACACCTTC

size: NA
V: TRBV18
J: TRBJ2-7
D: TRBD2
CDR3: CASSPRLAGTYEQYF
DNA: TGTGCCAGCTCACCACGGCTAGCGGGGACCTACGAGCAGTACTTC

size: NA
V: TRBV5-6
J: TRBJ2-7
D: NA
CDR3: CASSTRGNFYEQYF
DNA: TGTGCCAGCAGCACGCGCGGGAATTTCTACGAGCAGTACTTC

size: NA
V: TRBV9
J: TRBJ2-7
D: TRBD2
CDR3: CASSVGLAGSYEQYF
DNA: TGTGCCAGCAGCGTAGGATTAGCGGGAAGCTACGAGCAGTACTTC

size: NA
V: TRBV18
J: TRBJ1-1
D: NA
CDR3: CASSPPVGSEAFF
DNA: TGTGCCAGCTCACCACCGGTCGGGTCGGAAGCTTTCTTT

size: NA
V: TRBV19
J: TRBJ2-3
D: TRBD2
CDR3: CASSMGTIPDTQYF
DNA: TGTGCCAGTAGTATGGGGACTATCCCAGATACGCAGTATTTT

size: NA
V: TRBV7-9
J: TRBJ1-3
D: TRBD1
CDR3: CASSQTTGGNTIYF
DNA: TGTGCCAGCAGTCAGACGACAGGGGGAAACACCATATATTTT

size: NA
V: TRBV27
J: TRBJ2-2
D: NA
CDR3: CASSLYPFTGELFF
DNA: TGTGCCAGCAGTTTATATCCCTTCACCGGGGAGCTGTTTTTT

size: once
V: TRBV14
J: TRBJ1-2
D: NA
CDR3: CASSQGANSGGYTF
DNA: TGTGCCAGCAGCCAAGGAGCTAACTCGGGTGGCTACACCTTC

size: NA
V: TRBV7-9
J: TRBJ2-7
D: NA
CDR3: CASSLSLRDQQYF
DNA: TGTGCCAGCAGCCTATCCCTTCGGGATCAGCAGTACTTC

size: NA
V: TRBV30
J: TRBJ1-1
D: NA
CDR3: CAGGFSRAFF
DNA: TGTGCCGGAGGATTCAGTAGGGCTTTCTTT

size: NA
V: TRBV5-1
J: TRBJ1-1
D: NA
CDR3: CASSFSGGYTEAFF
DNA: TGCGCCAGCAGCTTCTCTGGGGGGTACACTGAAGCTTTCTTT

size: NA
V: TRBV9
J: TRBJ1-1
D: NA
CDR3: CASSVEVSQAEAFF
DNA: TGTGCCAGCAGCGTAGAGGTGAGCCAGGCTGAAGCTTTCTTT

size: NA
V: TRBV6-5
J: TRBJ1-1
D: NA
CDR3: CASPGGVTEAFF
DNA: TGTGCCAGCCCCGGGGGAGTAACTGAAGCTTTCTTT

size: NA
V: TRBV7-9
J: TRBJ2-5
D: TRBD1
CDR3: CASSFKGAGETQYF
DNA: TGTGCCAGCAGCTTTAAGGGGGCTGGAGAGACCCAGTACTTC

size: NA
V: TRBV11-3
J: TRBJ2-1
D: TRBD2
CDR3: CASSFAGTSGGGSNEQFF
DNA: TGTGCCAGCAGCTTCGCCGGGACTAGCGGGGGCGGGAGCAATGAGCAGTTCTTC

size: NA
V: TRBV6-5
J: TRBJ1-5
D: NA
CDR3: CALCRDIFCNQPQHF
DNA: TGTGCCTTATGCCGGGACATTTTTTGCAATCAGCCCCAGCATTTT

size: NA
V: TRBV11-2
J: TRBJ1-2
D: TRBD1
CDR3: CASSPRQGPFYGYTF
DNA: TGTGCCAGCAGCCCCCGACAGGGTCCCTTCTATGGCTACACCTTC

size: NA
V: TRBV4-2
J: TRBJ2-5
D: NA
CDR3: CASSQGTLPGGSRQTQYF
DNA: TGTGCCAGCAGCCAAGGTACCCTGCCAGGGGGGAGCAGGCAGACCCAGTACTTC

size: NA
V: TRBV19
J: TRBJ1-1
D: NA
CDR3: CASSIDQNRVNTEAFF
DNA: TGTGCCAGTAGTATAGATCAAAACAGAGTGAACACTGAAGCTTTCTTT

size: once
V: TRBV18
J: TRBJ2-1
D: TRBD2
CDR3: CASSSGLAGNNEQFF
DNA: TGTGCCAGCTCATCGGGACTAGCGGGGAACAATGAGCAGTTCTTC

size: NA
V: TRBV7-6
J: TRBJ2-3
D: TRBD2
CDR3: CASSSLLLAGGTDTQYF
DNA: TGTGCCAGCAGCTCTCTGCTACTAGCGGGAGGAACAGATACGCAGTATTTT

size: NA
V: TRBV10-3
J: TRBJ2-1
D: TRBD2
CDR3: CAISEKGLAGGGGRNEQFF
DNA: TGTGCCATCAGTGAGAAGGGACTAGCGGGAGGTGGGGGGCGAAATGAGCAGTTCTTC

size: NA
V: TRBV28
J: TRBJ2-7
D: NA
CDR3: CASSLTGTTYEQYF
DNA: TGTGCCAGCAGTTTAACAGGGACTACCTACGAGCAGTACTTC

size: NA
V: TRBV10-2
J: TRBJ2-5
D: NA
CDR3: CASSEPAAEEQETQYF
DNA: TGCGCCAGCAGTGAGCCCGCAGCAGAGGAACAAGAGACCCAGTACTTC

size: NA
V: TRBV10-3
J: TRBJ2-1
D: TRBD1
CDR3: CACGTGVVNEQFF
DNA: TGTGCCTGTGGGACAGGGGTAGTCAATGAGCAGTTCTTC

size: few
V: TRBV14
J: TRBJ2-1
D: TRBD2
CDR3: CASSPRRGGTYNEQFF
DNA: TGTGCCAGCAGCCCACGACGGGGAGGGACCTACAATGAGCAGTTCTTC

size: NA
V: TRBV7-6
J: TRBJ2-2
D: NA
CDR3: CASSLESDTGELFF
DNA: TGTGCCAGCAGCTTAGAGTCGGACACCGGGGAGCTGTTTTTT

size: once
V: TRBV6-1
J: TRBJ1-2
D: NA
CDR3: CASSAPREGQANYGYTF
DNA: TGTGCCAGCAGTGCCCCCCGGGAAGGGCAAGCTAACTATGGCTACACCTTC

size: NA
V: TRBV7-2
J: TRBJ2-3
D: NA
CDR3: CASSSERSDTQYF
DNA: TGTGCCAGCAGCTCCGAGCGGTCAGATACGCAGTATTTT

size: NA
V: TRBV5-1
J: TRBJ2-1
D: TRBD1
CDR3: CASSTVYRGVDDEQFF
DNA: TGCGCCAGCAGCACGGTATACAGGGGTGTGGACGATGAGCAGTTCTTC

size: NA
V: TRBV5-1
J: TRBJ2-2
D: NA
CDR3: CASSPRYSGRAGELFF
DNA: TGCGCCAGCAGCCCCCGTTATAGCGGCCGCGCAGGGGAGCTGTTTTTT

size: NA
V: TRBV5-1
J: TRBJ1-1
D: NA
CDR3: CASSSRGVNTEAFF
DNA: TGCGCCAGCAGCTCCAGGGGCGTGAACACTGAAGCTTTCTTT

size: NA
V: TRBV7-2
J: TRBJ2-1
D: NA
CDR3: CASSLSGYNEQFF
DNA: TGTGCCAGCAGCTTGAGCGGTTACAATGAGCAGTTCTTC

size: NA
V: TRBV3-1/TRBV3-2
J: TRBJ2-1
D: NA
CDR3: CASSQARLRQNEQFF
DNA: TGTGCCAGCAGCCAAGCCCGGCTCCGACAGAATGAGCAGTTCTTC

size: few
V: TRBV6-5
J: TRBJ2-7
D: TRBD1
CDR3: CASSVGTVGEQYF
DNA: TGTGCCAGCAGCGTCGGGACAGTAGGCGAGCAGTACTTC

size: NA
V: TRBV6-1
J: TRBJ1-2
D: NA
CDR3: CASSDRYPELPYGYTF
DNA: TGTGCCAGCAGTGATCGGTACCCGGAGTTACCTTATGGCTACACCTTC

size: NA
V: TRBV5-1
J: TRBJ2-7
D: NA
CDR3: CASSLIGGSYEQYF
DNA: TGCGCCAGCAGCTTGATAGGCGGTTCCTACGAGCAGTACTTC

size: NA
V: TRBV5-1
J: TRBJ1-1
D: TRBD1
CDR3: CASRELGLDRERAFF
DNA: TGCGCCAGCAGGGAATTGGGACTTGACAGGGAGCGAGCTTTCTTT

size: NA
V: TRBV3-1/TRBV3-2
J: TRBJ2-7
D: NA
CDR3: CASSQGLAISYEQYF
DNA: TGTGCCAGCAGCCAAGGCTTAGCAATATCCTACGAGCAGTACTTC

size: NA
V: TRBV11-2
J: TRBJ1-5
D: TRBD1
CDR3: CASSRGTVKNQPQHF
DNA: TGTGCCAGCAGCCGAGGGACAGTTAAAAATCAGCCCCAGCATTTT

size: NA
V: TRBV19
J: TRBJ1-5
D: NA
CDR3: CASSIDGSSNQPQHF
DNA: TGTGCCAGTAGTATAGATGGCAGTAGCAATCAGCCCCAGCATTTT